This T cell receptor beta chain was captured by sequencing in a study of T cells in Graves' hyperthyroidism and ophthalmopathy. Whole-study findings and limits: The model made its ophthalmopathy prediction, and onset followed a median about 6 months later. Researchers found most expanded thyroid clonotypes above 0.001 in blood as well.

The TCR beta CDR3 regions underwent amplification using RNA transcripts as the source. HTBI primers were the set used in a first-round RT-PCR of the TCR CDR3. TCRdb passed the multiplex PCR reads through MiXCR, listing each CDR3 protein once. The sample has roughly 500,000 distinct CDR3 sequences, about 45% seen once. As to this clonotype: Its antigen is currently unknown.

Lactation, pregnancy, other autoimmune disease or uncontrolled infection led to exclusion of patients. Diagnosing involved the use of clinical symptoms, serum thyroxine and TRAb, thyroid ultrasound and orbital computed tomography. V lost 1 base, J lost 4 bases, and 8 bases lay in between. The CDR3 has 13 residues. Germline V gives CDR1 DFQATT, CDR2 SNEGSKA (reference sequence). The chain recombines TRBV20-1 with TRBJ1-3; unclear D gene. The material sequenced was peripheral blood or thyroid tissue (not recorded which). The clonotype was recovered from an adult woman with Graves' disease, either hyperthyroidism or ophthalmopathy (not recorded which). Here the CDR3 reads CSARGDPGNTIYF. In nucleotides, the CDR3 is TGCAGTGCTAGAGGAGACCCGGGAAACACCATATATTTT.